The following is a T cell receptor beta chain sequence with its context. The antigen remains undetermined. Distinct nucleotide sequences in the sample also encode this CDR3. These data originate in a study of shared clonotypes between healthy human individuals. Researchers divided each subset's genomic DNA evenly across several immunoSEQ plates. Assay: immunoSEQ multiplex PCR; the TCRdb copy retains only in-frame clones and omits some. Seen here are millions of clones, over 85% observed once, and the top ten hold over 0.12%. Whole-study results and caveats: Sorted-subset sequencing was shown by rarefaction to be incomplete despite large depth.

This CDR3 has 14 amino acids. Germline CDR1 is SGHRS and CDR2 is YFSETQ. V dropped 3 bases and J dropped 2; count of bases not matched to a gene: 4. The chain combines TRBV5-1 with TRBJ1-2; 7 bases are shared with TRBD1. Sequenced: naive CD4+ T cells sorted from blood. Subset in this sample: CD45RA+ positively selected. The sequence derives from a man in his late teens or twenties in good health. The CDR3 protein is CASSSGTVNYGYTF. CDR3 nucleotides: TGCGCCAGCAGCTCGGGGACAGTCAACTATGGCTACACCTTC.